Listed here are 18 T cell receptor beta chains from one sample, sequenced in a study of tumor-infiltrating lymphocytes in primary liver carcinoma. Total RNA (around 500 ng) served as template for TCR beta cDNA synthesis primed by a constant-region primer. Libraries for TCR beta were built through three nested multiplex PCR rounds, which together made up a slightly modified ARM-PCR procedure. It was with TRBV1-TRBV30 forward primers and a C-beta reverse primer that the first two PCR rounds were run, at approximately 10 cycles each. One entry per CDR3 protein, called by TCRdb with MiXCR from the multiplex PCR reads. The sample lists 300,000 to 350,000 distinct CDR3 sequences, about 50% occurring once. The authors took blood RNA from unsorted whole blood and also extracted germline DNA. The sample consisted of peripheral blood. The receptors stem from a woman aged 30 to 39 with primary liver carcinoma and hepatitis B virus infection.

This clonotype was observed a few times. The chain combines TRBV6-5 with TRBJ1-2; no firm D call. The CDR3 covers 13 residues. Trimming took 6 bases from V and 7 from J, leaving 15 bases between them. Germline-derived CDR1 and CDR2 are MNHEY and SVGAGI. CDR3 amino acids: CASRLGHASGYTF. CDR3 sequence (DNA): TGTGCCAGCAGGTTGGGCCATGCGAGTGGCTACACCTTC.

This clonotype was detected only a few times. The chain carries TRBV5-1 and TRBJ2-2; 10 nucleotides match TRBD2. The length of the CDR3 is 16 residues. V lost 5 bases, J lost 3 bases, and 7 bases stayed unmatched. The V gene's germline CDR1 is SGHRS and CDR2 YFSETQ. The CDR3 DNA follows: TGCGCCAGCAGGCAAGGACTAGCGGATTACACCGGGGAGCTGTTTTTT. This encodes CASRQGLADYTGELFF.

In regard to this clonotype: A read error may explain this, as a much larger clone is one base away. V usage is TRBV6-1 and J usage is TRBJ2-5, with D unclear. CDR3 size: 15 residues. The V gene's germline CDR1 is MNHNS and CDR2 SASEGT. CDR3 in amino acids: CANSPSAAARETQYF. Written as DNA, the CDR3 is TGTGCCAACAGTCCGAGCGCCGCGGCCCGGGAGACCCAGTACTTC.

To note about this clonotype: One end of the junction is discordant with germline, which a read error may explain. CDR3 DNA: TGTACCAGCAGCTCAAAAGGGGACTCCTACAATGAGCAGTTCTTC. Residues: CTSSSKGDSYNEQFF. V usage is TRBV11-2 and J usage is TRBJ2-1, with D possibly TRBD1 on 5 matching bases. The CDR3 sequence is 15 residues long. In germline, CDR1 is SGHAT, CDR2 FQNNGV. Looking up the rest from reference TRBV11-2 and TRBJ2-1 gives the full variable domain: EAGVAQSPRYKIIEKRQSVAFWCNPISGHATLYWYQQILGQGPKLLIQFQNNGVVDDSQLPKDRFSAERLKGVDSTLKIQPAKLEDSAVYLCTSSSKGDSYNEQFFGPGTRLTVL.

V is TRBV4-1 and J is TRBJ1-5; D ambiguous. Germline V gene data show CDR1 as MGHRA and CDR2 as YSYEKL. Trimming pared 3 bases from V and 0 bases from J, leaving 12 bases between. The CDR3 consists of 16 residues. In nucleotides, the CDR3 is TGCGCCAGCAGCCATGACGGGCGGGCTAGCAATCAGCCCCAGCATTTT. It specifies CASSHDGRASNQPQHF.

This clonotype was counted once. The junction and the germline gene differ at one end; a read error may be behind it. V is TRBV5-1 and J is TRBJ2-1, with D possibly TRBD1 on 6 matching bases. Germline values: CDR1 SGHRS, CDR2 YFSETQ. The CDR3 runs to 16 residues. CDR3 sequence reads: CASSPTSGTNYNEQFF. As DNA, the CDR3 is TGCGCCAGCAGCCCCACTTCCGGGACAAACTACAATGAGCAATTCTTC.

In its sample, this clonotype was seen once. A junction end diverges from the germline sequence, so it may reflect a read error. This rearrangement joins TRBV11-2 to TRBJ2-3; the D gene is possibly TRBD2 (6 bases). The CDR3 totals 17 residues. Germline-derived CDR1 and CDR2 are SGHAT and FQNNGV. CDR3 coding DNA: TGTGCCTGCAGTCGCAATTCCGGAGGGGTTGTGGTGGATACGCAGTATTTT. Translating it yields CACSRNSGGVVVDTQYF.

The genes are TRBV5-6 and TRBJ2-1; 12 positions match TRBD2. The junction had 2 bases not matched to a gene; V was cut back by 2 bases and J by 5 bases. This CDR3 contains 15 residues. The germline V gene has CDR1 SGHDT and CDR2 YYEEEE. CDR3 nucleotides: TGTGCCAGCAGCTTCGCTAGCGGGAGGGACAATGAGCAGTTCTTC. It translates to CASSFASGRDNEQFF.

Comments on this clonotype: The germline gene is not matched at one end of the junction; a read error may be the cause. The J gene is TRBJ1-2, the V gene TRBV14; D is uncertain. Germline assignment: CDR1 SGHDN and CDR2 FVKESK. The CDR3 loop spans 13 amino acids. The CDR3 region is CASSQDFNYDYTF. CDR3 sequence (DNA): TGTGCCAGCAGCCAAGATTTTAACTATGACTACACCTTC. Based on the CDR3 plus reference TRBV14 and TRBJ1-2, the full variable domain is EAGVTQFPSHSVIEKGQTVTLRCDPISGHDNLYWYRRVMGKEIKFLLHFVKESKQDESGMPNNRFLAERTGGTYSTLKVQPAELEDSGVYFCASSQDFNYDYTFGSGTRLTVV.

About this clonotype itself: A much larger clone lies one base from this, so it may be a read error. J is TRBJ2-6 and V is TRBV12-3 or TRBV12-4; TRBD2 might be the D (5 bases). There are 16 residues in the CDR3. The V and J ends lost 4 bases and 8 bases respectively, with 18 bases between them. The CDR3 here is CASSSPGLSGTNVLTF. The DNA of the CDR3 is TGTGCCAGCAGTTCCCCCGGGCTCTCCGGGACCAACGTCCTGACTTTC.

Concerning this clonotype itself: One junction end disagrees with the germline gene, perhaps due to a read error. This chain links TRBV4-2 with TRBJ2-7, with 13 bases that match TRBD2. CDR1 and CDR2 from the germline V gene are LGHNA and YNFKEQ. The CDR3 has 17 amino acids. The CDR3 reads CTSSPTTSGRDSYEQYF. The DNA of the CDR3 is TGTACCAGCAGCCCCACTACTAGCGGGAGGGACTCCTATGAGCAGTACTTC.

The chain is built from TRBV11-3 and TRBJ2-6, with 10 bases aligning to TRBD2. From germline, CDR1 is SGHNT and CDR2 YENEEA. After removal of 4 bases from V and 14 bases from J, the junction contained 17 bases not matched to a gene. CDR3 length: 17 amino acids. The CDR3 DNA is TGTGCCAGCAGCTCGCGGACTAGCGGCTCTGGGGCCGACATCCTGACTTTC. Encoded protein: CASSSRTSGSGADILTF.

With regard to this clonotype: The junction departs from germline at one end; a sequencing error may be responsible. The chain employs TRBV11-3 and TRBJ1-3; no clear D. CDR1 SGHNT and CDR2 YENEEA come from the germline V gene. The CDR3 totals 15 residues. The CDR3 region has the DNA TGTGCCAGCAGCTCTGGGAATTACTCTGGAAACACCATGTATTTT. Translating it yields CASSSGNYSGNTMYF.

The V call is TRBV28, the J call TRBJ2-7; the D gene is possibly TRBD2 (6 bases). The CDR3 loop spans 12 amino acids. Per the germline V gene, CDR1 is MDHEN and CDR2 is SYDVKM. Trimming removed 9 bases at V and 10 bases at J, with 19 bases between. The CDR3 spells CASYGSLGGQYF. Written as DNA, the CDR3 is TGTGCCAGTTACGGGAGTCTCGGGGGACAGTACTTC. The variable domain in full, completed from reference TRBV28 and TRBJ2-7, reads DVKVTQSSRYLVKRTGEKVFLECVQDMDHENMFWYRQDPGLGLRLIYFSYDVKMKEKGDIPEGYSVSREKKERFSLILESASTNQTSMYLCASYGSLGGQYFGPGTRLTVT.

Note on this clonotype: Just one base apart from a much larger clone, this may be a read error. This chain joins TRBV14 and TRBJ2-7, with TRBD1 matching 8 bases. The germline gives CDR1 SGHDN, CDR2 FVKESK. V gave up 1 base and J gave up 10 bases; unmatched junction bases: 6. The CDR3 is 13 amino acids. The CDR3 sequence: CASSQGRGRDQYF. For the CDR3, the DNA is TGTGCCAGCAGCCAAGGCAGGGGGCGGGACCAGTACTTC. Variable domain in full (rest from reference TRBV14 and TRBJ2-7): EAGVTQFPSHSVIEKGQTVTLRCDPISGHDNLYWYRRVMGKEIKFLLHFVKESKQDESGMPNNRFLAERTGGTYSTLKVQPAELEDSGVYFCASSQGRGRDQYFGPGTRLTVT.

This clonotype came up a few times. The chain couples TRBV7-9 to TRBJ1-6, with 9 positions matching TRBD1. Germline CDR1 and CDR2: SEHNR and FQNEAQ (reference sequence). This CDR3 is 16 amino acids long. Trimming cost V 1 base and J 3 bases; bases outside gene matches: 1. CDR3 sequence (DNA): TGTGCCAGCAGCTTAGGGACAGGGGTCTATAATTCACCCCTCCACTTT. It encodes CASSLGTGVYNSPLHF.

As concerns this clonotype: The junction departs from the called germline gene at one end, perhaps through a read error. In DNA form, the CDR3 reads TGCGTCAGCAGCCAAGCCACTAGACAAGAGACCCAGTACTTC. Residues: CVSSQATRQETQYF. The chain links TRBV4-1 to TRBJ2-5; perhaps TRBD2 as D (5 bases). CDR3 size: 14 residues. The germline V gene has CDR1 MGHRA and CDR2 YSYEKL.

This chain uses TRBV29-1 with TRBJ2-7, with 7 nucleotides matching TRBD2. The CDR3 loop spans 13 amino acids. Germline trimming cut 4 bases from V and 4 bases from J; bases unmatched to any gene: 7. Germline assignment: CDR1 SQVTM and CDR2 ANQGSEA. The CDR3 loop is CSVVSPSGYEQYF. Here the CDR3 DNA reads TGCAGCGTTGTGTCTCCTAGCGGATACGAGCAGTACTTC.